These 8 T cell receptor beta chains share one sample of origin, sequenced in a study of blood T cell repertoires in COVID-19. Some clones are missing from TCRdb's copy, which holds only in-frame ones; the method was immunoSEQ multiplex PCR. This table holds 120,000 to 150,000 clones, around nine tenths found once. Source material: peripheral blood. These receptors all come from a woman aged 45-59 years with active or convalescent COVID-19.

The rearrangement uses TRBV7-2 and TRBJ2-3; tentative D call: TRBD2 (5 bases). Germline lookup yields CDR1 SGHTA and CDR2 FQGNSA. Between the trimmed V and J ends, which lost 4 bases and 0 bases, there was a span of 8 bases. The CDR3 length is 14 residues. The DNA of the CDR3 is TGTGCCAGCAGCTCAGGAGGTAGCACAGATACGCAGTATTTT. Its translation: CASSSGGSTDTQYF.

The V call is TRBV2, the J call TRBJ2-2, with 7 bases lining up with TRBD2. CDR1 is SNHLY and CDR2 is FYNNEI in the germline V gene. With 11 bases clipped from V and 1 base from J, the junction kept 10 bases outside the gene matches. There are 15 residues in the CDR3. This CDR3 reads CARNTAGRNTGELFF. The CDR3 DNA reads TGTGCCCGAAACACAGCGGGGAGGAACACCGGGGAGCTGTTTTTT.

The chain couples TRBV19 to TRBJ1-2, with a tentative D call TRBD1 (6 bases). V dropped 3 bases and J dropped 13 bases, with 24 bases sitting between them. The CDR3 consists of 15 residues. Looked up from germline, CDR1 is LNHDA and CDR2 is SQIVND (reference sequence). This chain's CDR3 is CASSISGEGVVKSTF. The CDR3 DNA reads as TGTGCCAGTAGTATTTCCGGCGAGGGGGTGGTAAAGAGCACCTTC.

This chain joins TRBV9 and TRBJ2-3; weak D call: TRBD2 (6 bases). V lost 3 bases and J 2 bases, leaving 13 bases between the germline ends. Germline V gene sequence: CDR1 SGDLS, CDR2 YYNGEE. This CDR3 comprises 15 residues. The CDR3 spells CASSDGRRVTDTQYF. For the CDR3, the DNA is TGTGCCAGCAGCGATGGGAGGCGGGTCACAGATACGCAGTATTTT.

This clone was found once. The chain has TRBV7-2 and TRBJ1-5, with 7 bases aligning to TRBD1. CDR3 length: 15 residues. Germline CDR1 SGHTA, CDR2 FQGNSA. V was clipped by 5 bases and J by 7 bases; unmatched bases: 11. CDR3 bases: TGTGCCAGCAGCCCGGAGACAGGGCTTTGGCAGCCCCAGCATTTT. Its protein is CASSPETGLWQPQHF.

The V gene is TRBV27, the J gene TRBJ1-1; 7 bases map to TRBD1. Germline V gene lookup returns CDR1 MNHEY and CDR2 SMNVEV (reference sequence). V lost 3 bases, J lost 8 bases, and 9 bases stayed unmatched. The CDR3 runs to 14 residues. This CDR3 reads CASSFHRGLREAFF. CDR3 bases: TGTGCCAGCAGTTTCCACAGGGGACTTAGGGAAGCTTTCTTT.

This clone appeared once. V gene TRBV7-8 combines with J gene TRBJ2-7, with D tentatively TRBD2 (5 bases). The V end was cut by 4 bases, the J end by 2 bases, with 9 bases between. CDR3 length: 13 residues. CDR1 and CDR2 from the germline V gene are SGHVS and FQNEAQ. The CDR3 loop is CASSYYGTYEQYF. The CDR3 nucleotides read TGTGCCAGCAGCTACTACGGGACCTACGAGCAGTACTTC.

The chain has TRBV2 and TRBJ2-3; 7 positions agree with TRBD1. V was pared by 8 bases and J by 6 bases, with 8 bases of the junction left unmatched. CDR3 length: 13 amino acids. CDR1 and CDR2 from the germline V gene are SNHLY and FYNNEI. CDR3 in DNA: TGTGCCAGCCCTGCAGGGGGTTCTGATACGCAGTATTTT. Translation: CASPAGGSDTQYF.